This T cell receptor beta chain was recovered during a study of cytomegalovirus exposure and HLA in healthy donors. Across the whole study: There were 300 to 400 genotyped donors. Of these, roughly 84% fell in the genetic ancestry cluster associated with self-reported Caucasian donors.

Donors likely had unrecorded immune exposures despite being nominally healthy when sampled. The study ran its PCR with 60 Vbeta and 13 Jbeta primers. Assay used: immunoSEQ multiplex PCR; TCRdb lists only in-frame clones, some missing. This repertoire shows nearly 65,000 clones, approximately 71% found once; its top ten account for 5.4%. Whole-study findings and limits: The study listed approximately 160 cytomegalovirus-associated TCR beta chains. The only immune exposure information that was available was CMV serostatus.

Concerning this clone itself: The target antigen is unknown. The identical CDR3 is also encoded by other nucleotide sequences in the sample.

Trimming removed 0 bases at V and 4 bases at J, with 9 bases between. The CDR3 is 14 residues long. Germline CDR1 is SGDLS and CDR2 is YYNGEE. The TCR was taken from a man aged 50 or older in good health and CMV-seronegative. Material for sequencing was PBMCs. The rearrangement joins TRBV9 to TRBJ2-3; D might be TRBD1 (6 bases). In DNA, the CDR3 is TGTGCCAGCAGCGTAGTCGGACAGCCAGATACGCAGTATTTT. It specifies CASSVVGQPDTQYF.